This T cell receptor beta chain was observed in a study of human thymus T cells. Between the trimmed V and J ends, which lost 0 bases and 4 bases, there was a span of 14 bases. This CDR3 contains 16 residues. Looked up from germline, CDR1 is SGDLS and CDR2 is YYNGEE. The repertoire was sequenced with immunoSEQ multiplex PCR; TCRdb's copy has only in-frame clones and lacks some. The sample consists of about 60,000 clones, 94% of them appearing once. Sequencing input: blood. This rearrangement joins TRBV9 to TRBJ2-1; D is unresolved. This receptor was taken from a boy in the first two years of life with a congenital heart defect but otherwise immunologically healthy. This CDR3 reads CASSVAGSSLYNEQFF. The CDR3 coding sequence is TGTGCCAGCAGCGTAGCTGGTAGTTCCTTATACAATGAGCAGTTCTTC.